This T cell receptor (beta chain) was sequenced during a study of shared clonotypes between healthy human individuals. This table comes from immunoSEQ multiplex PCR, and its TCRdb copy is limited to in-frame clones, with some not included. The sample gives about 1 million clones, about 77% of which show up once; approximately 1.5% is in the top ten. This clone was recorded once. The germline CDR1 and CDR2 sequences are SGHRS and YFSETQ. This CDR3 is 19 amino acids long. V trimming: 1 base; J trimming: 6 bases; junction bases outside the gene matches: 20. The TCR sequence derives from a man in his late teens or twenties in good health. Sample: memory CD4+ T cells sorted from blood. Subset: CD45RA-negative fraction. The chain combines TRBV5-1 with TRBJ2-7, with TRBD2 identical over 9 bases. Here the CDR3 DNA reads TGCGCCAGCAGCTTGACGACTGCTTCCGGGACTAGCCTCGGCACCGAGCAGTACTTC. Translated, it gives CASSLTTASGTSLGTEQYF. The complete variable domain, with remaining parts taken from reference TRBV5-1 and TRBJ2-7, reads KAGVTQTPRYLIKTRGQQVTLSCSPISGHRSVSWYQQTPGQGLQFLFEYFSETQRNKGNFPGRFSGRQFSNSRSEMNVSTLELGDSALYLCASSLTTASGTSLGTEQYFGPGTRLTVT.